These 18 T cell receptor beta chains share one sample of origin, sequenced in a study of radiotherapy plus CTLA-4 blockade in lung cancer. Profiling relied on immunoSEQ multiplex PCR, and the TCRdb table lists in-frame clones only, not all of them. The sample carries fewer than 45,000 clones, more than 80% recorded once. This sample comprised peripheral blood, obtained from a patient treated with radiotherapy plus ipilimumab. The source of these receptors is a human donor with non-small cell lung cancer who had stable disease on radiotherapy plus ipilimumab.

This sequence joins TRBV7-2 and TRBJ2-5, with 10 nucleotides matching TRBD2. From germline, CDR1 is SGHTA and CDR2 FQGNSA. The CDR3 runs 18 residues. The V and J ends lost 1 base and 0 bases, in that order; junction bases with no gene match: 8. The CDR3: CASSLVLLAGGDQETQYF. CDR3 bases: TGTGCCAGCAGCTTAGTTCTCTTAGCGGGAGGAGACCAAGAGACCCAGTACTTC.

The chain couples TRBV13 to TRBJ2-3; TRBD1 matches 7 bases. The CDR3 is 13 residues long. V shed 4 bases, J shed 4 bases, and the junction held 2 bases outside the gene matches. The germline gives CDR1 PRHDT, CDR2 FYEKMQ (reference sequence). This chain's CDR3 is CASSSDRADTQYF. The CDR3 nucleotides read TGTGCCAGCAGCTCCGACAGGGCAGATACGCAGTATTTT.

The rearrangement joins TRBV5-1 to TRBJ1-4, with D possibly matching TRBD1 (5 bases). Trimming stripped 5 bases from V and 7 bases from J, with 15 bases between. CDR1 and CDR2 from the germline V gene are SGHRS and YFSETQ. The CDR3 consists of 14 residues. This CDR3 is CASRKRGVGEKLFF. CDR3 DNA sequence: TGCGCCAGCAGGAAACGGGGGGTTGGTGAAAAACTGTTTTTT.

By share, this clone counts as medium-sized. The V call is TRBV2, the J call TRBJ1-2, with 9 bases that match TRBD1. Trimming at V came to 3 bases and at J to 4 bases, leaving 6 bases not matched to a gene. CDR1 and CDR2 (germline): SNHLY, FYNNEI. This CDR3 contains 15 residues. The CDR3: CASSEVGQGPYGYTF. CDR3 coding DNA: TGTGCCAGCAGTGAGGTCGGACAGGGGCCCTATGGCTACACCTTC.

The chain couples TRBV4-1 to TRBJ2-1; 9 nucleotides match TRBD2. This CDR3 is 19 amino acids long. The germline CDR1 and CDR2 sequences are MGHRA and YSYEKL. Trimming removed 1 base from V and 5 bases from J; junction bases left unmatched: 15. CDR3 region: CASSQALHLAGELNNEQFF. The CDR3 coding sequence is TGCGCCAGCAGCCAAGCCCTTCATTTAGCGGGAGAGCTAAACAATGAGCAGTTCTTC.

V gene TRBV2 combines with J gene TRBJ1-1; 8 bases match TRBD1. V gave up 4 bases and J gave up 6 bases; unmatched junction bases: 7. The CDR3 covers 14 residues. From germline, CDR1 is SNHLY and CDR2 FYNNEI. The CDR3, as DNA: TGTGCCAGCAGTGTACGGAGACAGGGGTCTGAAGCTTTCTTT. Translating it yields CASSVRRQGSEAFF.

This clone has just one count. The chain uses TRBV7-2 and TRBJ2-1, with 8 bases identical to TRBD1. J gave up 5 bases and V 5 bases, and 8 bases lay outside the gene matches. The V gene's germline CDR1 is SGHTA and CDR2 FQGNSA. CDR3 length: 15 residues. CDR3 sequence: CASSGGQGTHNEQFF. Here the CDR3 DNA reads TGTGCCAGCAGCGGAGGACAGGGTACCCACAATGAGCAGTTCTTC.

This sequence joins TRBV6-5 and TRBJ2-7; D is unresolved. Germline-derived CDR1 and CDR2 are MNHEY and SVGAGI. This CDR3 has 13 amino acids. The germline V and J ends were trimmed by 6 bases and 3 bases, with 12 bases remaining between them. CDR3: CASSQTVSYEQYF. In DNA form, the CDR3 reads TGTGCCAGCAGCCAAACAGTAAGCTACGAGCAGTACTTC.

The chain links TRBV5-1 to TRBJ2-3; TRBD2 matches 12 bases. The trim removed 3 bases at V and 4 bases at J, leaving 0 bases unmatched. CDR3 size: 14 residues. Germline loops: CDR1 SGHRS, CDR2 YFSETQ. CDR3 amino acids: CASSSSGRADTQYF. For the CDR3, the DNA is TGCGCCAGCAGCTCTAGCGGGAGGGCAGATACGCAGTATTTT.

The chain links TRBV6-5 to TRBJ2-5; 14 bases align to TRBD2. The end of the DNA is better explained by TRBJ2-7, so the J call may be wrong. The CDR3 has 15 residues. Germline V gene sequence: CDR1 MNHEY, CDR2 SVGAGI. CDR3 DNA sequence: TGTGCCAGCAGTCGGACTAGCGGGAGGACTCCCGAGCAGTACTTC. Its translation is CASSRTSGRTPEQYF.

This chain connects TRBV9 to TRBJ2-1, with 10 bases aligning to TRBD2. This CDR3 spans 17 amino acids. Per the germline V gene, CDR1 is SGDLS and CDR2 is YYNGEE. Trimming at V came to 0 bases and at J to 7 bases, leaving 10 bases not matched to a gene. The CDR3 DNA reads as TGTGCCAGCAGCGTAGTCTCTAGCGGGAGTGGGGTTAATGAGCAGTTCTTC. Translated: CASSVVSSGSGVNEQFF. Based on the CDR3 plus reference TRBV9 and TRBJ2-1, the full variable domain is DSGVTQTPKHLITATGQRVTLRCSPRSGDLSVYWYQQSLDQGLQFLIQYYNGEERAKGNILERFSAQQFPDLHSELNLSSLELGDSALYFCASSVVSSGSGVNEQFFGPGTRLTVL.

This clone was seen once. The rearrangement links TRBV28 to TRBJ1-4; 7 positions agree with TRBD1. Per germline, CDR1 MDHEN and CDR2 SYDVKM. The CDR3 has 19 amino acids. Trimming at V came to 5 bases and at J to 0 bases, leaving 15 bases not matched to a gene. The CDR3 bases are TGTGCCAGCAGTACCCCTTACAGGGGCGGCACTTCAACTAATGAAAAACTGTTTTTT. Translated: CASSTPYRGGTSTNEKLFF.

This rearrangement joins TRBV2 to TRBJ2-3; 14 nucleotides align to TRBD2. CDR1 and CDR2 (germline): SNHLY, FYNNEI. This CDR3 has 18 residues. The J segment lost 1 base and the V segment lost 5 bases, leaving 8 bases of the junction unmatched. This CDR3 is CASSRGLAGGWGTDTQYF. The CDR3 DNA reads TGTGCCAGCAGTCGAGGACTAGCGGGAGGATGGGGCACAGATACGCAGTATTTT. The variable domain in full, completed from reference TRBV2 and TRBJ2-3, reads EPEVTQTPSHQVTQMGQEVILRCVPISNHLYFYWYRQILGQKVEFLVSFYNNEISEKSEIFDDQFSVERPDGSNFTLKIRSTKLEDSAMYFCASSRGLAGGWGTDTQYFGPGTRLTVL.

V is TRBV6-1 and J is TRBJ2-1; 8 bases align to TRBD2. Unmatched junction bases numbered 6, after V lost 4 bases and J lost 4 bases. The CDR3 covers 15 residues. Germline CDR1 and CDR2: MNHNS and SASEGT. CDR3: CASSVLAGGYNEQFF. The CDR3 region has the DNA TGTGCCAGCAGTGTCCTCGCGGGAGGATACAATGAGCAGTTCTTC.

The rearrangement links TRBV2 to TRBJ1-1; the match to TRBD1 covers 7 bases. V shed 6 bases and J 5 bases; nucleotides not matched to a gene: 9. Germline V lookup: CDR1 SNHLY, CDR2 FYNNEI. The CDR3 extends over 14 amino acids. The CDR3 sequence is CASRGTADWTEAFF. The CDR3 DNA sequence: TGTGCCAGCAGGGGGACAGCGGACTGGACTGAAGCTTTCTTT.

This clone was detected a few times. The chain has TRBV10-3 and TRBJ2-7; 7 positions agree with TRBD1. This CDR3 spans 12 amino acids. Germline V gene sequence: CDR1 ENHRY, CDR2 SYGVKD. V dropped 4 bases and J dropped 4; count of bases not matched to a gene: 1. For the CDR3, the DNA is TGTGCCATCAGTGCAGGGGGTTACGAGCAGTACTTC. It yields the protein CAISAGGYEQYF.

This clone has a handful of counts. V and J are TRBV18 and TRBJ1-1, with 8 bases aligning to TRBD1. CDR3 length: 17 residues. Germline CDR1 KGHSH, CDR2 LQKENI. V was pared by 2 bases and J by 3 bases, with 11 bases of the junction left unmatched. CDR3 amino acids: CASSPRRQGQGDTEAFF. The CDR3, as DNA: TGTGCCAGCTCACCAAGGCGACAGGGGCAGGGGGACACTGAAGCTTTCTTT.

The genes are TRBV7-3 and TRBJ1-2, with D perhaps matching TRBD1 (5 bases). The germline V gene encodes CDR1 SGHTA and CDR2 FQGTGA. Between the trimmed V and J ends, which lost 5 bases and 6 bases, there was a span of 10 bases. The CDR3 length is 12 residues. The CDR3 region is CASSAGGDGYTF. CDR3 nucleotide sequence: TGTGCCAGCAGCGCTGGAGGGGATGGCTACACCTTC.